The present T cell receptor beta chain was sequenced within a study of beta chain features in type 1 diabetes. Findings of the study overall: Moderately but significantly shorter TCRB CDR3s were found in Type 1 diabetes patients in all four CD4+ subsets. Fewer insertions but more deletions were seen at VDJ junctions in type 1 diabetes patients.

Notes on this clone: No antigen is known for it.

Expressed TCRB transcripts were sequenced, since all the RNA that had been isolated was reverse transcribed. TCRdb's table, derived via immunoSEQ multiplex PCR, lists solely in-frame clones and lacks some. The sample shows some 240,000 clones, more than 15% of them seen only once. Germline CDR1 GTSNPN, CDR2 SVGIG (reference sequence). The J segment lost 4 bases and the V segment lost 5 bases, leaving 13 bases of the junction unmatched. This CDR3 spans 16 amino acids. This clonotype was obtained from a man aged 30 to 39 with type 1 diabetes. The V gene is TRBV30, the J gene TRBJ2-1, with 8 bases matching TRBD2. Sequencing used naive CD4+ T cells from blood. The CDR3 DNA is TGTGCCTGGGCCCGACGGACGGGGGGGAATTACAATGAGCAGTTCTTC. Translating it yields CAWARRTGGNYNEQFF.